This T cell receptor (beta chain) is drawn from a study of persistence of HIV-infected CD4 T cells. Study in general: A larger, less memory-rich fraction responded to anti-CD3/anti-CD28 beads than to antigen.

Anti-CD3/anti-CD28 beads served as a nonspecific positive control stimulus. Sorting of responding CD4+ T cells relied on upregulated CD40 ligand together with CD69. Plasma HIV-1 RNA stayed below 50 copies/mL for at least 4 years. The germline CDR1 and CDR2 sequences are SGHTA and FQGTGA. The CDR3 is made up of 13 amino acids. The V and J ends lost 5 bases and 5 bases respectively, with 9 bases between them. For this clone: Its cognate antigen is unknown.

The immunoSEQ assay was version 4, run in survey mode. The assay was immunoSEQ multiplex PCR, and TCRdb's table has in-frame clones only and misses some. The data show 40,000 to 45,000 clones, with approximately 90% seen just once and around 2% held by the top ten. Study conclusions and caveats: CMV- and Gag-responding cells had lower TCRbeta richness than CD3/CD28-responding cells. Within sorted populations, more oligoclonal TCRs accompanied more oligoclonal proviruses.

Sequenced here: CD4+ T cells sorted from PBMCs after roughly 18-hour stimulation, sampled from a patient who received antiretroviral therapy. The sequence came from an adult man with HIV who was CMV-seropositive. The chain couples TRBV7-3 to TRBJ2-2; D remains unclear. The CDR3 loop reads CASSPTGTGELFF. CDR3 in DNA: TGTGCCAGCAGCCCGACCGGTACCGGGGAGCTGTTTTTT.